This note documents a single T cell receptor beta chain sequence. Its antigen remains unknown. The sample originates from a study of vaccination effects on CD4 cells after COVID-19. Study at large: Some 2 million PBMC per well were cultured with approximately 10 IU/ml IL-2 and 7.5 to 10 ug/ml peptides. Study conclusions and caveats: The vaccine-induced clones of healthy vaccinees included only 1 of 255 that cross-reacted with common cold coronaviruses. The study enrolled few convalescent patients and sampled no early post-infection timepoints.

The CDR3 has 15 residues. J lost 1 base, V lost 2 bases, and 4 bases had no gene match. Germline CDR1 is MNHEY and CDR2 is SVGAGI. After more than 9 days in culture, the CD4+ T cells were isolated. Of the BNT162b2 and mRNA-1273 vaccines, participants received two doses of one or the other. Fresh IL-2-containing medium replaced half the medium on days 3 and 7. Generated by immunoSEQ multiplex PCR, the TCRdb table keeps only in-frame clones and is missing some. The sample carries tens of thousands of clones, approximately 80% recorded once. Sequencing was performed on CD4+ T cells from PBMCs cultured without peptide, taken after COVID-19 vaccination. This receptor was obtained from a human donor who received a COVID-19 vaccine. The V gene is TRBV6-5, the J gene TRBJ1-1; 7 bases are shared with TRBD1. The CDR3 region has the DNA TGTGCCAGCAGTTACAGCCACAGGGGGAACACTGAAGCTTTCTTT. It translates to CASSYSHRGNTEAFF.